The source of this T cell receptor (beta chain) is a study of T-cell memory formation after mild COVID-19. This CDR3 has 15 residues. CDR1 and CDR2 (germline): SGHTA, FQGNSA. V lost 5 bases to trimming and J lost 6 bases, with 17 bases between them. TCRdb reprocessed the 5' RACE reads via MiXCR and lists one record per CDR3 protein. Of a few hundred thousand distinct CDR3 sequences listed, nearly 25% are singletons. A remark on this clonotype: Antigen unknown.

General study results and limits: Later expanders leaned CD4+, whereas clones that contracted between day 15 and 85 were balanced CD4/CD8. In second-wave clones peaking day 37, SARS-CoV-2 specificity remained unconfirmed. A subset of responding clones appeared in pre-infection memory, suggesting cross-reactive memory joined.

The source material was PBMCs or a T cell subset sorted from them (not recorded which). The V call is TRBV7-2, the J call TRBJ1-5; D is unclear. The sequence was collected from an adult woman who had mild COVID-19 (a few samples of this study predate the infection). Cell type and time point are not known. CDR3 sequence reads: CASSPLAEVFQPQHF. Written as DNA, the CDR3 is TGTGCCAGCAGCCCGTTGGCAGAGGTCTTTCAGCCCCAGCATTTT.